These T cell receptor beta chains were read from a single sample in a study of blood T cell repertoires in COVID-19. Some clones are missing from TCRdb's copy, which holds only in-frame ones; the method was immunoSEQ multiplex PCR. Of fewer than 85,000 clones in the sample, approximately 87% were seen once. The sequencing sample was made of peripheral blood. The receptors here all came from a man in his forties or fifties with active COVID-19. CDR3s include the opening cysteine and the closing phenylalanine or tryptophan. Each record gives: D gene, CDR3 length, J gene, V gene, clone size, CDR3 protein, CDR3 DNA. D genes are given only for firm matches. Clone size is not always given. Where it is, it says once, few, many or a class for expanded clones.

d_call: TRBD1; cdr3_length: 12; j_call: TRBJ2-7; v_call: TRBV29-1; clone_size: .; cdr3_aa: CSAGRDRYEQYF; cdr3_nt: TGCAGCGCAGGCCGGGACAGATACGAGCAGTACTTC
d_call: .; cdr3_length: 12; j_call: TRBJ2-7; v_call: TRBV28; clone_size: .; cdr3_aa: CASSSNSYEQYF; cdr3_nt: TGTGCCAGCAGTTCCAATTCCTACGAGCAGTACTTC
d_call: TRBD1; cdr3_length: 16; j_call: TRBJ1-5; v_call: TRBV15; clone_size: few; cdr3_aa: CATSTLDRGGNQPQHF; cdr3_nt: TGTGCCACCAGCACTCTGGACAGGGGTGGTAATCAGCCCCAGCATTTT
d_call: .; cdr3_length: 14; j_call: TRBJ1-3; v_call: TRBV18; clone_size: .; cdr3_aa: CASSPGGPGNTIYF; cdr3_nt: TGTGCCAGCTCACCAGGGGGCCCTGGAAACACCATATATTTT
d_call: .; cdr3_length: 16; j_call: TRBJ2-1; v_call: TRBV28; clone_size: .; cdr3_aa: CASSLEGAVTYNEQFF; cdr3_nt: TGTGCCAGCAGTTTAGAGGGAGCGGTAACCTACAATGAGCAGTTCTTC
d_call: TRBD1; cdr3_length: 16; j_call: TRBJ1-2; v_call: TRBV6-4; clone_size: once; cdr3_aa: CASRRTEGAQDYGYTF; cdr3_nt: TGTGCCAGCAGACGTACAGAGGGGGCGCAGGACTATGGCTACACCTTC
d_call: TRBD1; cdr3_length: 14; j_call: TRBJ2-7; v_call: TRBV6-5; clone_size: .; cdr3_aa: CASSPGQVTYEQYF; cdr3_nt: TGTGCCAGCAGCCCGGGACAGGTAACCTACGAGCAGTACTTC
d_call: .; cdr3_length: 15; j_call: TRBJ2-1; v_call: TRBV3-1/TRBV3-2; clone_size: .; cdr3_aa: CASSPLGPRGHEQFF; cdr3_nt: TGTGCCAGCAGCCCGTTGGGGCCCCGCGGCCATGAGCAGTTCTTC
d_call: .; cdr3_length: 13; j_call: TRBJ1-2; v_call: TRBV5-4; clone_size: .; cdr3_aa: CASSFDSLSGYTF; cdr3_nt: TGTGCCAGCAGCTTTGACAGCCTCTCTGGCTACACCTTC
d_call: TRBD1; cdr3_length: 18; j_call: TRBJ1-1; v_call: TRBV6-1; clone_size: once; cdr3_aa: CASSGQTGGVALNTEAFF; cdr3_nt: TGTGCCAGCAGTGGGCAAACAGGGGGTGTAGCCTTGAACACTGAAGCTTTCTTT
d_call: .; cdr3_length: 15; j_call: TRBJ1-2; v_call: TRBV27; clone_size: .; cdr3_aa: CASSLTRQAGYGYTF; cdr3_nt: TGTGCCAGCAGTTTAACCAGACAGGCTGGCTATGGCTACACCTTC
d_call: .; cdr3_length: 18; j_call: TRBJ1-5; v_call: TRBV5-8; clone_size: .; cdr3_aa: CASKNQKGGIYSNQPQHF; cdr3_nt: TGTGCCAGTAAAAACCAAAAAGGCGGTATCTATAGCAATCAGCCCCAGCATTTT
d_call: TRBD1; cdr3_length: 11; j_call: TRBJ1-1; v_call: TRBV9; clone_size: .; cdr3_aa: CASSGGQAAFF; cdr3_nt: TGTGCCAGCAGCGGCGGACAGGCTGCTTTCTTT
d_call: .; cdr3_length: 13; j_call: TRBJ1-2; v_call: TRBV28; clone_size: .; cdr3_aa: CASSFAGDYGYTF; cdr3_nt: TGTGCCAGCAGTTTCGCCGGAGACTATGGCTACACCTTC
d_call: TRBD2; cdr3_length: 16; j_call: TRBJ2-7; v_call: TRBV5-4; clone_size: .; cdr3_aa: CASSLEARTSAYEQYF; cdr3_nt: TGTGCCAGCAGCTTGGAGGCGCGGACTAGCGCCTACGAGCAGTACTTC
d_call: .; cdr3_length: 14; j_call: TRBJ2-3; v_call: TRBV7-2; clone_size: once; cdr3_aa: CASRPVVAPDTQYF; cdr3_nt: TGTGCCAGCAGACCAGTCGTTGCCCCAGATACGCAGTATTTT
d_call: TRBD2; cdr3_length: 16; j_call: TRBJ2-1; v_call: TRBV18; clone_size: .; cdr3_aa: CASSRRTSGNYNEQFF; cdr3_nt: TGTGCCAGCTCACGGCGGACTAGCGGGAACTACAATGAGCAGTTCTTC
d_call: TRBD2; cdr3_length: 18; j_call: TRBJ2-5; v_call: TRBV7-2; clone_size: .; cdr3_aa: CASSTRLAGGRDKETQYF; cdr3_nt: TGTGCCAGCAGCACGCGACTAGCGGGGGGCCGAGATAAAGAGACCCAGTACTTC
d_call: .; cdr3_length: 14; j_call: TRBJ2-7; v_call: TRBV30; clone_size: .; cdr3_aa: CAWSPHRATYEQYF; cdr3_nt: TGTGCCTGGAGTCCGCACAGGGCCACCTACGAGCAGTACTTC
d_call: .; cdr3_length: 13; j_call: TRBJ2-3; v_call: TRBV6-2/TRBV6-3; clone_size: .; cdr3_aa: CASSLQETDTQYF; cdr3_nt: TGTGCCAGCAGTTTACAGGAAACAGATACGCAGTATTTT
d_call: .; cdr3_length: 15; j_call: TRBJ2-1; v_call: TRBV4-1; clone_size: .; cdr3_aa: CASSQGGGSYNEQFF; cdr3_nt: TGCGCCAGCAGCCAAGGCGGAGGCTCCTACAATGAGCAGTTCTTC
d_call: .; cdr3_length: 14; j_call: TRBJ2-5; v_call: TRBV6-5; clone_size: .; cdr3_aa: CASSWGTGQETQYF; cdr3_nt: TGTGCCAGCAGCTGGGGTACGGGGCAAGAGACCCAGTACTTC
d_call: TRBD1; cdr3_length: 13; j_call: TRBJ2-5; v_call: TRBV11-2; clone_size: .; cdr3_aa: CASSRDRAETQYF; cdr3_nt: TGTGCCAGCAGCAGGGACAGGGCGGAGACCCAGTACTTC
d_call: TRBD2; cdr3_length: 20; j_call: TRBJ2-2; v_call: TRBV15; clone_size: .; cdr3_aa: CATSTQPGLGSRRNTGELFF; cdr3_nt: TGTGCCACCAGCACCCAACCGGGACTAGGTTCTCGTCGGAACACCGGGGAGCTGTTTTTT
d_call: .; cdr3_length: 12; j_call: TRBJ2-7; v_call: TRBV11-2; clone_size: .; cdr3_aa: CASSLDRYEQYF; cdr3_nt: TGTGCCAGCAGCTTAGACAGGTACGAGCAGTACTTC
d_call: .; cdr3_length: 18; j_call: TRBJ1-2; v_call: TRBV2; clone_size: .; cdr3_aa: CASSEALGGAATNYGYTF; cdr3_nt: TGTGCCAGCAGTGAAGCGCTTGGAGGGGCCGCAACTAACTATGGCTACACCTTC
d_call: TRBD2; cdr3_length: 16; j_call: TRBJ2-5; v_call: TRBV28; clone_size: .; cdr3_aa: CASSLEAGGILETQYF; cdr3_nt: TGTGCCAGCAGTTTAGAAGCGGGAGGGATCCTGGAGACCCAGTACTTC
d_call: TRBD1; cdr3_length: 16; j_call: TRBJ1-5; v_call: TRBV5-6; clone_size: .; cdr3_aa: CASSSSGQGAAQPQHF; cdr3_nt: TGTGCCAGCAGCTCCTCCGGACAGGGGGCAGCTCAGCCCCAGCATTTT
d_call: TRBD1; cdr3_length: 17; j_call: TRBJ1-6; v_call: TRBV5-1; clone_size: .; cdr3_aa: CASSYASGTGGHSPLHF; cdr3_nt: TGCGCCAGCAGCTACGCCTCGGGGACAGGGGGTCATTCACCCCTCCACTTT
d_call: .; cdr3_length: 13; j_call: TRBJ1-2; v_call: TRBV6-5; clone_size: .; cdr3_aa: CASSPGRGYGYTF; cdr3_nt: TGTGCCAGCAGCCCCGGGAGGGGCTATGGCTACACCTTC
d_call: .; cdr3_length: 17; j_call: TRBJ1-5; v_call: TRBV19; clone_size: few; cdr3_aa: CASSIYGAQDSNQPQHF; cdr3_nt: TGTGCCAGTAGTATATATGGGGCACAGGATAGCAATCAGCCCCAGCATTTT
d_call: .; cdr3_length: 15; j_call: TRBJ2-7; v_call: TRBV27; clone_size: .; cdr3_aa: CASSFRTVSRNEQYF; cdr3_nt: TGTGCCAGCAGTTTTCGGACAGTTTCCAGGAACGAGCAGTACTTC
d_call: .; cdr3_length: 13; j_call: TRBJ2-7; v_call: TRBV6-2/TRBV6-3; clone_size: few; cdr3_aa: CASSGTPAFEQYF; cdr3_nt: TGTGCCAGCAGCGGGACACCCGCCTTTGAGCAGTACTTC
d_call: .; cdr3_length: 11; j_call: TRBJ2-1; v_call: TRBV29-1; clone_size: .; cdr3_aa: CSGGRLNEQFF; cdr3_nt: TGCAGCGGGGGGAGATTGAATGAGCAGTTCTTC
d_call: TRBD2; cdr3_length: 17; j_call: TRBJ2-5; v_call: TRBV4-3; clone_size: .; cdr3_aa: CASSQELVAGGRKTQYF; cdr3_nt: TGCGCCAGCAGCCAAGAATTAGTAGCGGGGGGGCGGAAGACCCAGTACTTC
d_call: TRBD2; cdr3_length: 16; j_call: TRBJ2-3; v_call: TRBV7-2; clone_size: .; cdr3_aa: CASSWDSGRLTDTQYF; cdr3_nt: TGTGCCAGCAGCTGGGATAGCGGGAGATTAACAGATACGCAGTATTTT
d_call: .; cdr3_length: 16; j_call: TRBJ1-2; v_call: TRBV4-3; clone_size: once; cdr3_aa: CASSHHPQTGPYGYTF; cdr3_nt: TGCGCCAGCAGCCATCACCCCCAGACAGGACCCTATGGCTACACCTTC
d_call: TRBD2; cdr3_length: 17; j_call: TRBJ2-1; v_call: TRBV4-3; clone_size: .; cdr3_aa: CASSQRPAGNTYNEQFF; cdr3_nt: TGCGCCAGCAGCCAACGTCCAGCGGGGAACACCTACAATGAGCAGTTCTTC
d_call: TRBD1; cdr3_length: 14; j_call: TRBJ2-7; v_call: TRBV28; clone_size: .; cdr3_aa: CASSFGTGGSEQYF; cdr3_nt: TGTGCCAGCAGTTTTGGGACAGGGGGCAGCGAGCAGTACTTC
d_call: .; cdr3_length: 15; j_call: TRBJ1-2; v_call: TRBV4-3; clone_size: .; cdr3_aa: CASSQGFPGWNGYTF; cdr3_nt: TGCGCCAGCAGCCAAGGTTTCCCGGGTTGGAATGGCTACACCTTC
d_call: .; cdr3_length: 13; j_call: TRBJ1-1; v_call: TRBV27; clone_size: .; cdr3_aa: CASSLEAGTEAFF; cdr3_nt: TGTGCCAGCAGTTTAGAAGCCGGCACTGAAGCTTTCTTT
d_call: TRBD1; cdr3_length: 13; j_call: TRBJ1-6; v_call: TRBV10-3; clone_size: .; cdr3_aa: CAIRNRGGSPLHF; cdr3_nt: TGTGCCATCAGGAACAGGGGAGGTTCACCCCTCCACTTT